This TCR beta chain was documented in a study of T cell responses to AZD1222 COVID-19 vaccine. General study results and limits: It should be noted that donors were predominantly white British and more often female, and clonal diversity was possibly underestimated. Unmutated variant regions are reportedly targeted by nearly half of spike-specific TCRs.

Comment on this clone: The target antigen is unknown.

Germline values: CDR1 SGHNT, CDR2 YYREEE (reference sequence). The CDR3 extends over 15 amino acids. The ends lost 2 bases at V and 3 bases at J; junction bases unmatched: 8. Sequencing was performed with immunoSEQ multiplex PCR; in TCRdb, only in-frame clones are kept and a portion is missing. The table lists 95,000 to 150,000 clones, about 92% of them singletons. The origin of this receptor is an adult who received the AZD1222 COVID-19 vaccine. J is TRBJ2-7 and V is TRBV5-4; 7 positions agree with TRBD2. The sample in question was peripheral blood, obtained 28 days after the second AZD1222 dose. DNA for the CDR3: TGTGCCAGCAGCTTACTCGGGGGGAGGGTCTACGAGCAGTACTTC. Protein product: CASSLLGGRVYEQYF.